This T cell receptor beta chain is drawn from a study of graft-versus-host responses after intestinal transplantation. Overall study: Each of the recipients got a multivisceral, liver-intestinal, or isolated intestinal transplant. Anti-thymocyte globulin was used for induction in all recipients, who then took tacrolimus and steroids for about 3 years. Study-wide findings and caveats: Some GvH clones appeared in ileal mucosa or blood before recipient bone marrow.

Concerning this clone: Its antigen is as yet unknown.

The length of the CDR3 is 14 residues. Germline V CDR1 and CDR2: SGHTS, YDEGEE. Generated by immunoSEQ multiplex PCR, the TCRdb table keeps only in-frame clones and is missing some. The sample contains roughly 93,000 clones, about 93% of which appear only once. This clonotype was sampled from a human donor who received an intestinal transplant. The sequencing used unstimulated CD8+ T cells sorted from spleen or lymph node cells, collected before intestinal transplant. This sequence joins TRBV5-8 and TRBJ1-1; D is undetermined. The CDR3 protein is CARKILSLNTEAFF. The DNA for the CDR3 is TGTGCACGAAAAATCCTATCGCTGAACACTGAAGCTTTCTTT.